The TCR beta chain under discussion was sequenced for a study of shared clonotypes between healthy human individuals. Study-wide results and caveats: Rarefaction showed sorted-subset sequencing was incomplete despite large depth.

As for this clone: Its antigen is unidentified.

The V gene lost 0 bases and the J gene lost 3 bases, with 11 bases spanning the gap. The CDR3 is 15 residues long. The germline gives CDR1 MNHNY, CDR2 SVGAGI (reference sequence). An assay was performed, and its level was deep. Per the original data handling: Junction-only sequences without quality scores were provided by ImmunoSEQ, so filtering was different. The assay was immunoSEQ multiplex PCR, and TCRdb's table has in-frame clones only and misses some. V and J calls plus clone size are reproduced from that table; the DNA served to infer D and trimming. Of hundreds of thousands of clones in the sample, 73% are singletons; the top ten hold under 2%.

The source material was memory CD4+ T cells sorted from blood. Sample subset: CD45RA-negative fraction. The rearrangement joins TRBV6-6 to TRBJ1-1; the D is unclear. This sequence was found in a woman in her twenties or thirties in good health. CDR3 sequence reads: CASSYSPDVDTEAFF. The CDR3 DNA reads as TGTGCCAGCAGTTACTCGCCAGACGTGGACACTGAAGCTTTCTTT.